The entry that follows covers one T cell receptor (beta chain) sequence. The data were obtained in a study of blood T cell repertoires in COVID-19. Study overall: Researchers got acute and convalescent COVID-19 samples from the United States, Italy and Spain.

Sequencing was performed with immunoSEQ multiplex PCR; in TCRdb, only in-frame clones are kept and a portion is missing. The data show approximately 50,000 clones, approximately 89% seen once. Trimming pared 2 bases from V and 2 bases from J, leaving 7 bases between. Germline V CDR1 and CDR2: MNHNS, SASEGT. The CDR3 is made up of 14 amino acids. The rearrangement uses TRBV6-1 and TRBJ1-3, with D uncertain. The sequenced sample consisted of peripheral blood. This clonotype originated in a woman at least 80 years old with acute or convalescent COVID-19. The CDR3 spells CASSEWSTGNTIYF. DNA of the CDR3: TGTGCCAGCAGTGAATGGAGTACTGGAAACACCATATATTTT.